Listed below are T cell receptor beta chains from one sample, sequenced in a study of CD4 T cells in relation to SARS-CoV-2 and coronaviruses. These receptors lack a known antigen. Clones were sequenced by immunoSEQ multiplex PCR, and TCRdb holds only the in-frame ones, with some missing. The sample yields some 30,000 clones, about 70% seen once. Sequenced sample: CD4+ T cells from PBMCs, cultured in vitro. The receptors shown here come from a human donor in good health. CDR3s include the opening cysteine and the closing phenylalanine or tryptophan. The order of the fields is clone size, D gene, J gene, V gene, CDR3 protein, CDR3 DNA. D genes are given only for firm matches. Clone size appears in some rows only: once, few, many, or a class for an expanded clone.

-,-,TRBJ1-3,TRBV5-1,CASSSLAGGNTIYF,TGCGCCAGCAGCTCTTTAGCGGGTGGAAACACCATATATTTT
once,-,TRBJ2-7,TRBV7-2,CASSRLRVSYEQYF,TGTGCCAGCAGCCGTCTGCGGGTCTCCTACGAGCAGTACTTC
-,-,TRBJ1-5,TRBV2,CASTSDSSNQPQHF,TGTGCCAGCACTTCCGACAGTAGCAATCAGCCCCAGCATTTT
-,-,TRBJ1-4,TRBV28,CASSLSGARLIEKLFF,TGTGCCAGCAGTTTATCAGGGGCTCGGCTAATTGAAAAACTGTTTTTT
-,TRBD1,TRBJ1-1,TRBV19,CASTGQGRNTEAFF,TGTGCCAGTACCGGACAGGGCCGGAACACTGAAGCTTTCTTT
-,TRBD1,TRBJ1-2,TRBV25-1,CASSDDGTGIPLGYGYTF,TGTGCCAGCAGTGACGACGGGACAGGAATTCCTCTGGGTTATGGCTACACCTTC
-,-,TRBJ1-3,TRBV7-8,CASSPGGQYSGNTIYF,TGTGCCAGCAGCCCCGGCGGGCAGTACTCTGGAAACACCATATATTTT
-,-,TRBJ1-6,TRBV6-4,CASSELNGSPLHF,TGTGCCAGCAGTGAACTGAACGGTTCACCCCTCCACTTT
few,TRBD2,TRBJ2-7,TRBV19,CASSIGGASSYEQYF,TGTGCCAGTAGTATCGGGGGGGCCAGCTCCTACGAGCAGTACTTC
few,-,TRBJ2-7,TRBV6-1,CASSEARGIPYEQYF,TGTGCCAGCAGTGAAGCGCGCGGGATCCCCTACGAGCAGTACTTC
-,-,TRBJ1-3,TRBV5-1,CASSSWHRVLSGNTIYF,TGCGCCAGCAGCTCCTGGCACAGGGTCTTATCTGGAAACACCATATATTTT
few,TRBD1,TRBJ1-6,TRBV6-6,CASSYRPGQGLAGRNSPLHF,TGTGCCAGCAGCTATCGACCGGGACAGGGGCTAGCAGGGAGAAATTCACCCCTCCACTTT
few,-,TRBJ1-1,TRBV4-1,CASSHHRGTRGSVNTEAFF,TGCGCCAGCAGCCACCACCGGGGCACGAGGGGGTCCGTGAACACTGAAGCTTTCTTT
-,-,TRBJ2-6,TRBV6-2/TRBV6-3,CASSYSVRSGANVLTF,TGTGCCAGCAGTTACAGTGTACGCTCTGGGGCCAACGTCCTGACTTTC
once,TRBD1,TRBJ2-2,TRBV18,CASSPVPGQGVTGELFF,TGTGCCAGCTCACCCGTTCCGGGACAGGGGGTCACCGGGGAGCTGTTTTTT
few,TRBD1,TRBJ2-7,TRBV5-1,CASKQTGPPDEQYF,TGCGCCAGCAAACAGACAGGGCCACCCGACGAGCAGTACTTC
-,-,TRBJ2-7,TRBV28,CASSLIGQGYEQYF,TGTGCCAGCAGTTTGATAGGTCAGGGCTACGAGCAGTACTTC
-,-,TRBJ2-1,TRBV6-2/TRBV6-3,CASSPSRGGDEQFF,TGTGCCAGCAGCCCCAGTAGGGGGGGCGATGAGCAGTTCTTC
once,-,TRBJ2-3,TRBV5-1,CASSWTAREDTQYF,TGCGCCAGCAGCTGGACGGCCCGGGAAGATACGCAGTATTTT
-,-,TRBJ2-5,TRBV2,CASSEGVLGQLRETQYF,TGTGCCAGCAGTGAAGGAGTACTTGGACAGTTAAGGGAGACCCAGTACTTC
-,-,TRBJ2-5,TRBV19,CASQEGETQYF,TGTGCCAGTCAAGAGGGGGAGACCCAGTACTTC
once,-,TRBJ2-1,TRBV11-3,CASSLDHYNEQFF,TGTGCCAGCAGCTTAGATCATTACAATGAGCAGTTCTTC
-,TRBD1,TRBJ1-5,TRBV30,CASGQGLGNQPQHF,TGTGCTTCGGGACAGGGGTTGGGTAATCAGCCCCAGCATTTT
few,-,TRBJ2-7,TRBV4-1,CASSQDLTGGAWEQYF,TGCGCCAGCAGCCAAGATTTAACGGGGGGCGCTTGGGAGCAGTACTTC
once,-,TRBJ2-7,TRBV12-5,CASGLKVGISNYEQYF,TGTGCTAGTGGTTTGAAGGTGGGGATTAGCAACTACGAGCAGTACTTC
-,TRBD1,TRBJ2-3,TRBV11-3,CASSLGGQGTDTQYF,TGTGCCAGCAGCTTGGGGGGACAGGGAACAGATACGCAGTATTTT